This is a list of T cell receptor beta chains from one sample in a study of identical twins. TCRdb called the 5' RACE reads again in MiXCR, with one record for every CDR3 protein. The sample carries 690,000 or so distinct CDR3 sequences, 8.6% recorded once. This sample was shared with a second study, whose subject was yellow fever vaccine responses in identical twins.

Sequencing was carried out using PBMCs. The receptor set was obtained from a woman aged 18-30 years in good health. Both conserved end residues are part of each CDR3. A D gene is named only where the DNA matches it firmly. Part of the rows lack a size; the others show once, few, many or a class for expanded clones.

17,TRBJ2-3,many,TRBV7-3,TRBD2,TGTGCCAGCAGCTTAATGGGAAGCGGGGGGGGAACAGATACGCAGTATTTT,CASSLMGSGGGTDTQYF
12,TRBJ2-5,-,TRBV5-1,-,TGCGCCAGCAGGCTGCTAGGAGAGACCCAGTACTTC,CASRLLGETQYF
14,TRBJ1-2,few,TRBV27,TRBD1,TGTGCCAGCGGCGGGACAGGGGGTGGCTATGGCTACACCTTC,CASGGTGGGYGYTF
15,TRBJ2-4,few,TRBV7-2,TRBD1,TGTGCCAGCAGCTTGTGGGACAGGGTCGAAAACATTCAGTACTTC,CASSLWDRVENIQYF
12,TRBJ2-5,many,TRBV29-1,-,TGCAGCGTTGAGGGCGGTCAAGAGACCCAGTACTTC,CSVEGGQETQYF
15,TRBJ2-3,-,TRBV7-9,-,TGTGCCAGCAGCTTCCCTCTGAGGGGGGCAGATACGCAGTATTTT,CASSFPLRGADTQYF
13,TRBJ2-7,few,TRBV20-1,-,TGCAGTGCTAGAGATATTTCCACCTACGAGCAGTACTTC,CSARDISTYEQYF
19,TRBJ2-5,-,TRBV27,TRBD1,TGTGCCAGCAGCCTAGTTCCCCCTCGGGACAGGGGGCCCCGGGAGACCCAGTACTTC,CASSLVPPRDRGPRETQYF
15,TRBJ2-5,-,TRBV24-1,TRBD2,TGTGCCACCAGTGATTTGGGCGGGAGTGGAGAGACCCAGTACTTC,CATSDLGGSGETQYF
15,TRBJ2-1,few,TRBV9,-,TGTGCCAGCAGCGTAGGACAGACGACGTACAATGAGCAGTTCTTC,CASSVGQTTYNEQFF
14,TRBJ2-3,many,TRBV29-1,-,TGCAGCTCCTACCGGGACCTTAGCACAGATACGCAGTATTTT,CSSYRDLSTDTQYF
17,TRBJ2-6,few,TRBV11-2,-,TGTGCCAGCAGCTTGGATGTCGGCATCTCTGGGGCCAACGTCCTGACTTTC,CASSLDVGISGANVLTF
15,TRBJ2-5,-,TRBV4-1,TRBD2,TGCGCCAGCAGCCAAAGGGAGACTAGCGGGAGGGCTCTCGACTTC,CASSQRETSGRALDF
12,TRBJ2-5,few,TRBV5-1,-,TGCGCCAGCAGCTTGGGGTCCGGGGCCCAGTACTTC,CASSLGSGAQYF
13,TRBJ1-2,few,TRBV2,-,TGTGCCAGCAGTGAAGAAGGGGGTCAAGGCTACACCTTC,CASSEEGGQGYTF
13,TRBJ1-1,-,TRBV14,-,TGTGCCAGCAGCCAAGAACCTTCCCTGGAAGCTTTCTTT,CASSQEPSLEAFF
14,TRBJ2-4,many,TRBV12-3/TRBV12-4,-,TGTGCCAGCAGTTTATGGGGGGCCGGAAACATTCAGTACTTC,CASSLWGAGNIQYF
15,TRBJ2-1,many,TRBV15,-,TGTGCCACCAGCGCCTTAGTCCAGGGTGGGAATGAGCAGTTCTTC,CATSALVQGGNEQFF
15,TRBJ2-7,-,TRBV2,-,TGTGCCAGCAGTGAAAACTCCCGCCTCTCCTACGAGCAGTACTTC,CASSENSRLSYEQYF
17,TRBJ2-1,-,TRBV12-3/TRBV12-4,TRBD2,TGTGCCAGCAGTTTTCTCAGCGGGGGGAGCTCCTACAATGAGCAGTTCTTC,CASSFLSGGSSYNEQFF
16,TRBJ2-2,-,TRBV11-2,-,TGTGCCAGCAGCTTAGAACTCAGAGCGAACACCGGGGAGCTGTTTTTT,CASSLELRANTGELFF
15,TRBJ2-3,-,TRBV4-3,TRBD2,TGCGCCAGCAGCCAAGCTCTAGCGGACACAGATACGCAGTATTTT,CASSQALADTDTQYF
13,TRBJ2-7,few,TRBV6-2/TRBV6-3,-,TGTGCCAGCAGCCGTCACCGAGCCTACGAGCAGTACTTC,CASSRHRAYEQYF
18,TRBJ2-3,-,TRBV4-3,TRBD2,TGCGCCAGCAGCCAAAGCCCGAGCGGGAGGGCCAACACAGATACGCAGTATTTT,CASSQSPSGRANTDTQYF